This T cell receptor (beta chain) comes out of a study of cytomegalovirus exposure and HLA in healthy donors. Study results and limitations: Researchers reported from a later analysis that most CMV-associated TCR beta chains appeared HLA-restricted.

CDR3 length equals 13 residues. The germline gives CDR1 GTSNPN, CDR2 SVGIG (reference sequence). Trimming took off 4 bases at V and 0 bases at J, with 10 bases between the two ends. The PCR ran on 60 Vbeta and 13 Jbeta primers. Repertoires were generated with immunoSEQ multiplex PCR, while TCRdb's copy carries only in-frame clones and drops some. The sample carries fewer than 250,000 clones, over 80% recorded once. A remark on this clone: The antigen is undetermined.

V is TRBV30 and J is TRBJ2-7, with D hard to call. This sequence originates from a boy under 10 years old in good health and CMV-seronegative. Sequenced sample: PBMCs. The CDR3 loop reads CAWNNDNSYEQYF. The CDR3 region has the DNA TGTGCCTGGAACAACGACAACTCCTACGAGCAGTACTTC.